A selection of T cell receptor beta chains follows, all from one sample in a study of radiation and T cells in renal cell carcinoma. This table comes from immunoSEQ multiplex PCR, and its TCRdb copy is limited to in-frame clones, with some not included. The sample records about 150,000 clones, about 87% being singletons. The input for sequencing was blood, taken from a patient whose treatment included radiotherapy and nephrectomy. These receptors all stem from a woman aged 45-60 years with renal cell carcinoma. CDR3s leave out the opening cysteine and the closing phenylalanine or tryptophan. Clone sizes are given selectively: once, few, many, or a class where the clone is expanded.

V gene	J gene	clone size	CDR3 protein
TRBV9	TRBJ1-2	NA	ASSVSTGGGYT
TRBV15	TRBJ1-2	NA	ATSREAAERYGYT
TRBV5-1	TRBJ1-2	NA	ASSLNPVGGYT
TRBV5-1	TRBJ1-1	NA	ASSFRGQRLAF
TRBV5-1	TRBJ2-3	once	ASSYSGTASTDTQY
TRBV10-3	TRBJ1-1	NA	AIRALPGQLAEAF
TRBV19	TRBJ1-1	NA	ASNPWGTGIMNTEAF
TRBV15	TRBJ2-1	few	ATSRPRQASSYNEQF
TRBV29-1	TRBJ1-2	NA	SVDAGYGYT
TRBV6-6	TRBJ1-2	NA	ASSRGTGRSNYGYT
TRBV11-3	TRBJ2-1	NA	ASSLDGQGHNEQF
TRBV2	TRBJ1-1	NA	ASSVREYTEAF
TRBV29-1	TRBJ1-5	NA	SVRDSLNQPQH
TRBV9	TRBJ1-5	NA	ASSLRQGSGPQH
TRBV29-1	TRBJ1-1	NA	SGGTRNTEAF
TRBV5-5	TRBJ1-1	NA	ASSLWGNTEAF
TRBV27	TRBJ2-7	NA	ASTPVGGPPYEQY